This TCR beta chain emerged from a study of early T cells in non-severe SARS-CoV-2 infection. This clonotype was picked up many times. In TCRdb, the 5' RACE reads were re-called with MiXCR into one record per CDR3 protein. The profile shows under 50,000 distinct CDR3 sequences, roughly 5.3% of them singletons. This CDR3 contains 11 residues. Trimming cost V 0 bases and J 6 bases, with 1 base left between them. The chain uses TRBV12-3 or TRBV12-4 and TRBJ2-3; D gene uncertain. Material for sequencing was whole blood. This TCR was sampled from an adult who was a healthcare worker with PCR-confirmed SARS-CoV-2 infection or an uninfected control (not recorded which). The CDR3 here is CASSLADTQYF. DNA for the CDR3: TGTGCCAGCAGTTTAGCGGATACGCAGTATTTT.